Listed below are T cell receptor beta chains from one sample, sequenced in a study of post-analysis software for immune sequencing data. TCRdb itself ran the PCR reads through MiXCR, one entry per CDR3 protein. The table shows fewer than 900,000 distinct CDR3 sequences, with 46% occurring only once. The source material was blood. All receptors derive from a girl under 18 with multiple sclerosis. The CDR3 runs from the conserved cysteine through the conserved F or W. D genes are given only for firm matches. Not every row has a clone size; where given, it reads once, few, many or a size class.

j_call: TRBJ2-1
d_call: NA
clone_size: few
v_call: TRBV6-2/TRBV6-3
cdr3_aa: CASSYAGITYNEQFF
cdr3_nt: TGTGCCAGCAGTTACGCGGGGATTACCTACAATGAGCAGTTCTTC

j_call: TRBJ2-7
d_call: TRBD1
clone_size: NA
v_call: TRBV20-1
cdr3_aa: CGARDRDRPSEQYF
cdr3_nt: TGCGGTGCTAGAGACCGGGACAGGCCTAGCGAGCAGTACTTC

j_call: TRBJ2-5
d_call: NA
clone_size: NA
v_call: TRBV6-5
cdr3_aa: CASSSDPRETQYF
cdr3_nt: TGTGCCAGCAGTTCCGACCCCCGAGAGACCCAGTACTTC

j_call: TRBJ2-3
d_call: TRBD2
clone_size: NA
v_call: TRBV7-9
cdr3_aa: CASCPTAGVEDTQYF
cdr3_nt: TGTGCCAGCTGCCCAACAGCGGGAGTGGAAGATACGCAGTATTTT

j_call: TRBJ2-5
d_call: NA
clone_size: NA
v_call: TRBV29-1
cdr3_aa: CSVGTGETQYF
cdr3_nt: TGCAGCGTTGGGACTGGAGAGACCCAGTACTTC

j_call: TRBJ2-5
d_call: TRBD1
clone_size: few
v_call: TRBV4-1
cdr3_aa: CASSLDREKTQYF
cdr3_nt: TGCGCCAGCAGCCTCGACAGGGAGAAGACCCAGTACTTC

j_call: TRBJ2-3
d_call: NA
clone_size: NA
v_call: TRBV7-9
cdr3_aa: CASSLDFLPGLEGDTQYF
cdr3_nt: TGTGCCAGCAGCTTAGACTTTTTGCCGGGTCTGGAGGGAGATACGCAGTATTTT

j_call: TRBJ2-5
d_call: TRBD2
clone_size: NA
v_call: TRBV29-1
cdr3_aa: CSTRLAGGETQYF
cdr3_nt: TGCAGCACACGACTAGCGGGAGGAGAGACCCAGTACTTC

j_call: TRBJ1-1
d_call: NA
clone_size: NA
v_call: TRBV29-1
cdr3_aa: CSVEGVGGPHTEAFF
cdr3_nt: TGCAGCGTTGAGGGGGTAGGGGGACCCCACACTGAAGCTTTCTTT

j_call: TRBJ2-3
d_call: NA
clone_size: NA
v_call: TRBV24-1
cdr3_aa: CATSAPAASTDTQYF
cdr3_nt: TGTGCCACCAGTGCCCCGGCGGCAAGCACAGATACGCAGTATTTT

j_call: TRBJ2-1
d_call: NA
clone_size: few
v_call: TRBV9
cdr3_aa: CASSVPRGNEQFF
cdr3_nt: TGTGCCAGCAGCGTCCCGCGAGGCAATGAGCAGTTCTTC

j_call: TRBJ2-4
d_call: NA
clone_size: NA
v_call: TRBV20-1
cdr3_aa: CSARVRTRSGDLAKNIQYF
cdr3_nt: TGCAGTGCTAGAGTTCGGACCCGGTCGGGGGATCTAGCCAAAAACATTCAGTACTTC

j_call: TRBJ2-5
d_call: TRBD2
clone_size: NA
v_call: TRBV20-1
cdr3_aa: CSASARGKETQYF
cdr3_nt: TGCAGTGCTAGTGCGCGGGGGAAAGAGACCCAGTACTTC

j_call: TRBJ1-2
d_call: NA
clone_size: NA
v_call: TRBV6-1
cdr3_aa: CASTDTPGYTF
cdr3_nt: TGTGCCAGCACAGACACTCCGGGCTACACCTTC

j_call: TRBJ2-6
d_call: NA
clone_size: NA
v_call: TRBV11-3
cdr3_aa: CASSFGGAGGANVLTF
cdr3_nt: TGTGCCAGCAGCTTTGGGGGGGCTGGTGGGGCCAACGTCCTGACTTTC

j_call: TRBJ2-1
d_call: TRBD2
clone_size: few
v_call: TRBV7-3
cdr3_aa: CASSLSLAGLNEQFF
cdr3_nt: TGTGCCAGCAGCTTAAGCCTAGCGGGCCTCAATGAGCAGTTCTTC

j_call: TRBJ2-1
d_call: NA
clone_size: NA
v_call: TRBV6-1
cdr3_aa: CASSEAGHSYNEQFF
cdr3_nt: TGTGCCAGCAGTGAAGCGGGACACTCCTACAATGAGCAGTTCTTC

j_call: TRBJ2-1
d_call: TRBD2
clone_size: NA
v_call: TRBV6-6
cdr3_aa: CASRRSGLAGGDEQFF
cdr3_nt: TGTGCCAGCAGACGATCGGGACTAGCGGGGGGCGATGAGCAGTTCTTC

j_call: TRBJ1-2
d_call: NA
clone_size: once
v_call: TRBV12-3/TRBV12-4
cdr3_aa: CASSLISWRRDRREIGYTF
cdr3_nt: TGTGCCAGCAGTTTAATTAGTTGGCGTCGTGACAGAAGGGAAATTGGCTACACCTTC

j_call: TRBJ1-2
d_call: TRBD1
clone_size: NA
v_call: TRBV9
cdr3_aa: CASSADLAPRGQRYGYTF
cdr3_nt: TGTGCCAGCAGCGCTGACCTCGCCCCCAGGGGGCAGAGGTATGGCTACACCTTC

j_call: TRBJ2-7
d_call: TRBD1
clone_size: NA
v_call: TRBV27
cdr3_aa: CASSSKVQGFSYEQYF
cdr3_nt: TGTGCCAGCAGTTCAAAAGTACAGGGGTTCTCCTACGAGCAGTACTTC

j_call: TRBJ2-4
d_call: NA
clone_size: NA
v_call: TRBV6-1
cdr3_aa: CASSEPPGRNGAKNIQYF
cdr3_nt: TGTGCCAGCAGTGAGCCTCCGGGCCGCAATGGGGCAAAAAACATTCAGTACTTC

j_call: TRBJ1-1
d_call: NA
clone_size: NA
v_call: TRBV7-9
cdr3_aa: CASSSSRLTEAFF
cdr3_nt: TGTGCCAGCAGCTCGAGCCGGTTGACTGAAGCTTTCTTT

j_call: TRBJ2-1
d_call: NA
clone_size: NA
v_call: TRBV4-2
cdr3_aa: CASSPRAVSYNEQFF
cdr3_nt: TGTGCCAGCAGCCCCCGAGCAGTTTCCTACAATGAGCAGTTCTTC

j_call: TRBJ1-4
d_call: NA
clone_size: few
v_call: TRBV7-9
cdr3_aa: CASSLGQAPTNEKLFF
cdr3_nt: TGTGCCAGCAGCTTAGGGCAGGCCCCAACTAATGAAAAACTGTTTTTT

j_call: TRBJ2-7
d_call: NA
clone_size: NA
v_call: TRBV5-6
cdr3_aa: CASSLGAQANYEQYF
cdr3_nt: TGTGCCAGCAGCCTTGGGGCTCAAGCCAACTACGAGCAGTACTTC

j_call: TRBJ2-5
d_call: NA
clone_size: few
v_call: TRBV5-6
cdr3_aa: CASSRSVSTNYQETQYF
cdr3_nt: TGTGCCAGCAGCCGTTCGGTATCGACCAACTACCAAGAGACCCAGTACTTC

j_call: TRBJ2-7
d_call: NA
clone_size: NA
v_call: TRBV7-9
cdr3_aa: CASSLGGHSSYEQYF
cdr3_nt: TGTGCCAGCAGCTTAGGAGGTCACAGCTCCTACGAGCAGTACTTC

j_call: TRBJ2-7
d_call: TRBD2
clone_size: NA
v_call: TRBV4-2
cdr3_aa: CASSPQWERGSYEQYF
cdr3_nt: TGTGCCAGCAGCCCCCAGTGGGAGCGGGGATCCTACGAGCAGTACTTC

j_call: TRBJ1-1
d_call: TRBD1
clone_size: few
v_call: TRBV12-3/TRBV12-4
cdr3_aa: CASSLARGQGDLNTEAFF
cdr3_nt: TGTGCCAGCAGTTTAGCACGGGGACAGGGGGACCTGAACACTGAAGCTTTCTTT

j_call: TRBJ2-5
d_call: NA
clone_size: NA
v_call: TRBV29-1
cdr3_aa: CSVGTASKETQYF
cdr3_nt: TGCAGCGTTGGGACAGCGTCCAAAGAGACCCAGTACTTC

j_call: TRBJ2-1
d_call: NA
clone_size: NA
v_call: TRBV18
cdr3_aa: CASSPDLISYNEQFF
cdr3_nt: TGTGCCAGCTCACCAGACCTCATCTCCTACAATGAGCAGTTCTTC

j_call: TRBJ1-1
d_call: NA
clone_size: once
v_call: TRBV3-1
cdr3_aa: CASSQQLRDTEAFF
cdr3_nt: TGTGCCAGCAGCCAGCAACTACGGGACACTGAAGCTTTCTTT

j_call: TRBJ2-6
d_call: NA
clone_size: NA
v_call: TRBV20-1
cdr3_aa: CSAFGPARANVLTF
cdr3_nt: TGCAGTGCTTTCGGTCCCGCTCGGGCCAACGTCCTGACTTTC

j_call: TRBJ1-1
d_call: NA
clone_size: NA
v_call: TRBV20-1
cdr3_aa: CSARGVWNTEAFF
cdr3_nt: TGCAGTGCTAGAGGGGTTTGGAACACTGAAGCTTTCTTT

j_call: TRBJ2-3
d_call: TRBD1
clone_size: few
v_call: TRBV5-1
cdr3_aa: CASSFKGAGLPSDTDTQYF
cdr3_nt: TGCGCCAGCAGCTTTAAGGGGGCAGGGCTTCCTTCCGACACAGATACGCAGTATTTT

j_call: TRBJ2-1
d_call: NA
clone_size: NA
v_call: TRBV6-1
cdr3_aa: CASRERGDNEQFF
cdr3_nt: TGTGCCAGCAGAGAGAGGGGGGACAATGAGCAGTTCTTC

j_call: TRBJ2-3
d_call: TRBD2
clone_size: few
v_call: TRBV7-8
cdr3_aa: CASSSYSGSTDTQYF
cdr3_nt: TGTGCCAGCAGCTCCTATAGCGGGAGCACAGATACGCAGTATTTT

j_call: TRBJ2-5
d_call: NA
clone_size: NA
v_call: TRBV5-1
cdr3_aa: CASSLDRGILQETQYF
cdr3_nt: TGCGCCAGCAGCTTGGATCGCGGGATCCTACAAGAGACCCAGTACTTC

j_call: TRBJ2-7
d_call: TRBD2
clone_size: NA
v_call: TRBV7-2
cdr3_aa: CASSTTQTSAEQYF
cdr3_nt: TGTGCCAGCAGCACCACCCAGACTAGCGCCGAGCAGTACTTC

j_call: TRBJ2-7
d_call: NA
clone_size: NA
v_call: TRBV15
cdr3_aa: CATSRGAGAYEQYF
cdr3_nt: TGTGCCACCAGCAGAGGTGCAGGGGCCTACGAGCAGTACTTC

j_call: TRBJ1-5
d_call: NA
clone_size: NA
v_call: TRBV20-1
cdr3_aa: CSARDERAYSNQPQHF
cdr3_nt: TGCAGTGCTAGAGATGAGAGAGCCTATAGCAATCAGCCCCAGCATTTT

j_call: TRBJ2-3
d_call: TRBD2
clone_size: few
v_call: TRBV7-3
cdr3_aa: CASSPRAGATDTQYF
cdr3_nt: TGTGCCAGCAGCCCCCGAGCGGGGGCAACAGATACGCAGTATTTT